This T cell receptor (beta chain) was observed in a study of blood T cell repertoires in COVID-19 (dated by TCRdb to the early 2020s). Turning to the overall study: Samples from collaborators originated in the United States, Italy and Spain and spanned both the acute and convalescent phases of COVID-19. HLA class I and class II types, where available, came from metadata supplied by the sample provider rather than from assay-based typing. The repertoires were released in a freely available public database meant as a resource for research on the immune response to SARS-CoV-2. The prospective study material was composed of cDNA or gDNA derived from T cells, B-cell-depleted T cells, or PBMCs. Deeply sampled blood TCRbeta repertoires from subjects exposed to, actively infected with, or recovered from COVID-19 were included in the dataset. The samples were drawn from two sources: the first 160 participants of the ongoing ImmuneRACE study, and 1,200 or so subjects contributed by 6 global collaborators. Nearly every sample came with metadata listing a de-identified subject ID, COVID-19 status, age in years and sex. General study outcomes and caveats: The quantity of clinical and demographic metadata differed by source and by participant and was supplied without curation.

The immunoSEQ Assay, a bias-controlled multiplex PCR, was used to amplify TCRbeta CDR3 regions from genomic DNA. The paper's data handling went like this. The number of nucleated cells in each sample was estimated by amplification of reference gene primers within the assay. To quantify the absolute abundance of each unique TCRbeta CDR3 rearrangement, sequence reads were collapsed and filtered. For each sample, productive Simpson clonality was calculated by taking the square root of Simpson's diversity index across productive rearrangements. In its TCRdb copy, this immuneACCESS table keeps in-frame sequences only and misses some clones. Where compared with another copy, unresolved V genes explain less than half of these, and the others have no known cause. That table furnishes V, J and clone size, whereas the DNA furnished D and trimming. This sample lists roughly 220,000 clones; more than 85% were detected once. The top ten hold approximately 10% of the sample.

The CDR3 measures 15 amino acids from cysteine to phenylalanine. The retained sequence is limited to the CDR3, 45 bases, with the frame set at the first base. V loses 2 bases, J loses 0 bases, and the germline ends lie 9 bases apart. For CDR1 and CDR2, the germline V gene lists SGHTA and FQGTGA. One collaborating source in Seattle enrolled patients during active infection and followed them longitudinally through the course of disease. Collaborating institutions collected whole blood in K2EDTA tubes following their own protocols. For TCRbeta analysis, collaborator samples were shipped as frozen whole blood, as isolated PBMCs, or as DNA extracted from either sample type. Remarks on this clone: This clone's antigen is unknown. Qualities for individual bases were not recorded, and no much larger clone is one base off.

The clonotype was recovered from a woman aged 45 to 65 with COVID-19, enrolled during active disease. Here the chain combines TRBV7-3 and TRBJ2-3, with the D gene not confidently named. The sequenced material came from peripheral blood. CDR3 reads: CASSLGLTSTDTQYF. Here is the DNA: TGTGCCAGCAGCTTAGGGCTCACGAGCACAGATACGCAGTATTTT.